This paragraph reports one TCR beta chain. Antigen unknown. Donors were healthy HIV-negative adults without recently reported acute infections or vaccinations. The data were obtained in a study of shared clonotypes between healthy human individuals. Study-level findings and limits: Represented diversity, genetic and exposure-history alike, was limited by few donors.

The CDR3 runs 13 residues. The ends were cut back, 2 bases at V and 8 bases at J, with 10 bases in the middle. CDR1 is KGHSH, CDR2 LQKENI, per germline. It was approximately 300 ng DNA, some 33,000 T cell genomes, that went into each replicate PCR of unsorted PBMC. The assay was immunoSEQ multiplex PCR, and TCRdb's table has in-frame clones only and misses some. In the table there are about 490,000 clones, roughly 85% of which are singletons. This receptor was identified in a woman in her 40s in good health. Some clones in this sample may be carry-over from other donors' samples. The sample comprised PBMCs. V is TRBV18 and J is TRBJ2-1; D gene uncertain. The CDR3 spells CASSPLRGDEQFF. In DNA form, the CDR3 reads TGTGCCAGCTCACCATTGAGAGGCGATGAGCAGTTCTTC.